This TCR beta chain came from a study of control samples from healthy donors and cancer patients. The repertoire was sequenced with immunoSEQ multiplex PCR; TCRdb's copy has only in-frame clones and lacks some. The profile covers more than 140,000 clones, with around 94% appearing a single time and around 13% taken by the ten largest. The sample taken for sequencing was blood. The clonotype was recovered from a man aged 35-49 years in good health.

CDR3 bases: TGCGCCAGCAGCTTTCTCAGGGGTGAAGAGACCCAGTACTTC. It codes for CASSFLRGEETQYF. The chain links TRBV5-1 to TRBJ2-5; D is perhaps TRBD1 (6 bases). CDR3 length: 14 amino acids. V dropped 2 bases and J dropped 3 bases, with 11 bases sitting between them. Germline CDR1 reads SGHRS; CDR2 reads YFSETQ.